This T cell receptor (beta chain) comes out of a study of CD8 T cells in Susac syndrome. Germline CDR1 is GTSNPN and CDR2 is SVGIG (reference sequence). CDR3 length: 12 residues. V lost 2 bases to trimming and J lost 5 bases, with 7 bases between them. Roughly 0.5 to 1 ug RNA was reverse transcribed with random hexamers. TCRdb reprocessed the immunoSEQ multiplex PCR reads via MiXCR and lists one record per CDR3 protein. The sample holds around 300,000 distinct CDR3 sequences; around 92% are singletons and the top ten take roughly 0.064%. The receptor was derived from a human donor with multiple sclerosis. The J gene is TRBJ2-1, the V gene TRBV30; D unresolved. The sample consisted of CD4+ T cells from PBMCs. This chain's CDR3 is CAWSKVNNEQFF. The CDR3 DNA is TGTGCCTGGAGTAAGGTTAACAATGAGCAGTTCTTC.